The rows below give T cell receptor beta chains drawn from one sample of a study of response to subunit inactivated influenza vaccine. MiXCR, applied by TCRdb to the RT-PCR reads, yields one record per CDR3 protein. The repertoire holds 630,000 or so distinct CDR3 sequences, with around 14% as singletons. The sample consisted of PBMCs from blood, taken about 12 days after vaccination. These receptors were obtained from a man over 45 who received an inactivated influenza vaccine. The CDR3 runs from the conserved cysteine through the conserved F or W. Fields, in order: clone size, V gene, D gene, J gene, CDR3 protein. A D gene is named only where the DNA matches it firmly. Size is stated for part of the rows, as once, few or many counts, or as a class when the clone is expanded.

clone size: .
V gene: TRBV25-1
D gene: TRBD2
J gene: TRBJ2-7
CDR3 protein: CAIPRGGHEQYF

clone size: many
V gene: TRBV12-3/TRBV12-4
D gene: TRBD1
J gene: TRBJ1-1
CDR3 protein: CASSSQGSNTEAFF

clone size: .
V gene: TRBV30
D gene: .
J gene: TRBJ2-2
CDR3 protein: CAWSVLNANTGELFF

clone size: .
V gene: TRBV19
D gene: .
J gene: TRBJ2-1
CDR3 protein: CASRGLGGASYNEQFF

clone size: .
V gene: TRBV24-1
D gene: TRBD1
J gene: TRBJ2-7
CDR3 protein: CATSARDREYEQYF

clone size: .
V gene: TRBV7-2
D gene: .
J gene: TRBJ2-7
CDR3 protein: CASSHPGHLYEQYF

clone size: .
V gene: TRBV6-1
D gene: .
J gene: TRBJ1-6
CDR3 protein: CASGAGLYNSPLHF

clone size: .
V gene: TRBV12-3/TRBV12-4
D gene: TRBD1
J gene: TRBJ1-2
CDR3 protein: CASSPGQGLAWGYTF

clone size: few
V gene: TRBV29-1
D gene: TRBD1
J gene: TRBJ2-7
CDR3 protein: CSVRTGKLDEQYF

clone size: once
V gene: TRBV28
D gene: .
J gene: TRBJ2-2
CDR3 protein: CASSLNLGNTGELFF

clone size: few
V gene: TRBV15
D gene: TRBD1
J gene: TRBJ2-5
CDR3 protein: CATSRQGASETQYF

clone size: .
V gene: TRBV7-7
D gene: .
J gene: TRBJ2-5
CDR3 protein: CASSLVGRGTQYF

clone size: few
V gene: TRBV11-3
D gene: TRBD2
J gene: TRBJ2-7
CDR3 protein: CASSSGLAGSEQYF

clone size: .
V gene: TRBV6-5
D gene: .
J gene: TRBJ2-3
CDR3 protein: CASSTSGLTSTDTQYF

clone size: few
V gene: TRBV28
D gene: TRBD1
J gene: TRBJ2-5
CDR3 protein: CASSLTDRGSSETQYF

clone size: .
V gene: TRBV28
D gene: TRBD1
J gene: TRBJ2-7
CDR3 protein: CASSLYRTGSVYEQYF

clone size: .
V gene: TRBV11-2
D gene: .
J gene: TRBJ2-5
CDR3 protein: CASSLVLRSETQYF

clone size: few
V gene: TRBV7-3
D gene: .
J gene: TRBJ1-1
CDR3 protein: CASSLNAGDTEAFF

clone size: few
V gene: TRBV10-3
D gene: .
J gene: TRBJ2-1
CDR3 protein: CAIGFVSGEQFF

clone size: few
V gene: TRBV4-3
D gene: .
J gene: TRBJ1-4
CDR3 protein: CASSRGHGGFNEKLFF

clone size: few
V gene: TRBV7-2
D gene: .
J gene: TRBJ1-5
CDR3 protein: CASSLAGDGNQPQHF

clone size: .
V gene: TRBV10-3
D gene: TRBD2
J gene: TRBJ2-3
CDR3 protein: CAISGAGGTDTQYF

clone size: many
V gene: TRBV5-1
D gene: TRBD2
J gene: TRBJ2-1
CDR3 protein: CASSYRLAEYNEQFF

clone size: few
V gene: TRBV27
D gene: .
J gene: TRBJ2-1
CDR3 protein: CASSLAYTGYNEQFF

clone size: few
V gene: TRBV5-5
D gene: .
J gene: TRBJ2-3
CDR3 protein: CASSFTPSSTDTQYF

clone size: few
V gene: TRBV29-1
D gene: .
J gene: TRBJ1-2
CDR3 protein: CSVEGTGFYGYTF

clone size: .
V gene: TRBV6-5
D gene: .
J gene: TRBJ2-7
CDR3 protein: CASAGQSYEQYF

clone size: .
V gene: TRBV29-1
D gene: TRBD2
J gene: TRBJ2-5
CDR3 protein: CSVTIIGRFQETQYF

clone size: .
V gene: TRBV6-5
D gene: .
J gene: TRBJ2-7
CDR3 protein: CASSYSQTYEQYF

clone size: few
V gene: TRBV7-9
D gene: .
J gene: TRBJ2-3
CDR3 protein: CASSSGTGTSADTQYF

clone size: .
V gene: TRBV11-1
D gene: TRBD2
J gene: TRBJ2-1
CDR3 protein: CASSRGASGRVNEQFF

clone size: few
V gene: TRBV18
D gene: TRBD1
J gene: TRBJ2-5
CDR3 protein: CASSQLQGPQETQYF

clone size: many
V gene: TRBV12-3/TRBV12-4
D gene: .
J gene: TRBJ2-5
CDR3 protein: CASKSLETQYF

clone size: once
V gene: TRBV7-2
D gene: .
J gene: TRBJ2-1
CDR3 protein: CASSEAARRGVDEQFF

clone size: .
V gene: TRBV6-1
D gene: TRBD2
J gene: TRBJ2-3
CDR3 protein: CASRPTGRGTDTQYF

clone size: .
V gene: TRBV4-1
D gene: TRBD2
J gene: TRBJ2-2
CDR3 protein: CASSHWGLAENTGELFF

clone size: .
V gene: TRBV28
D gene: .
J gene: TRBJ2-2
CDR3 protein: CASKRDLPSGTGELFF

clone size: few
V gene: TRBV5-6
D gene: .
J gene: TRBJ1-1
CDR3 protein: CASSLANTGNTEAFF

clone size: few
V gene: TRBV6-5
D gene: .
J gene: TRBJ1-5
CDR3 protein: CASSHSMEVRGNQPQHF

clone size: few
V gene: TRBV7-2
D gene: .
J gene: TRBJ2-5
CDR3 protein: CASSLSPLSQGTQYF

clone size: few
V gene: TRBV20-1
D gene: TRBD2
J gene: TRBJ2-1
CDR3 protein: CSARGTNNEQFF

clone size: many
V gene: TRBV20-1
D gene: .
J gene: TRBJ2-7
CDR3 protein: CSARKDYEQYF

clone size: few
V gene: TRBV4-1
D gene: TRBD1
J gene: TRBJ1-1
CDR3 protein: CASSQVRTGPNTEAFF

clone size: .
V gene: TRBV28
D gene: .
J gene: TRBJ2-5
CDR3 protein: CASSPPTRWQETQYF

clone size: few
V gene: TRBV5-1
D gene: .
J gene: TRBJ1-1
CDR3 protein: CASIAGLGVSEAFF

clone size: few
V gene: TRBV28
D gene: .
J gene: TRBJ2-1
CDR3 protein: CASSLLPNEQFF

clone size: few
V gene: TRBV24-1
D gene: .
J gene: TRBJ2-7
CDR3 protein: CATSDLTKQYF

clone size: .
V gene: TRBV4-3
D gene: TRBD1
J gene: TRBJ2-4
CDR3 protein: CASSQDNRGASKNIQYF

clone size: .
V gene: TRBV9
D gene: .
J gene: TRBJ2-5
CDR3 protein: CASSVASSSETQYF

clone size: .
V gene: TRBV18
D gene: .
J gene: TRBJ2-3
CDR3 protein: CASSPGTKTSTDTQYF

clone size: .
V gene: TRBV4-3
D gene: TRBD2
J gene: TRBJ2-1
CDR3 protein: CASSQAGTRRFF

clone size: .
V gene: TRBV6-5
D gene: .
J gene: TRBJ2-2
CDR3 protein: CASSYSWSMNTGELFF

clone size: .
V gene: TRBV20-1
D gene: .
J gene: TRBJ2-2
CDR3 protein: CSASDPLGTGELFF

clone size: few
V gene: TRBV6-5
D gene: TRBD2
J gene: TRBJ2-2
CDR3 protein: CAAWGGDGELFF

clone size: few
V gene: TRBV28
D gene: .
J gene: TRBJ2-2
CDR3 protein: CASSLLREAAGELFF

clone size: .
V gene: TRBV20-1
D gene: .
J gene: TRBJ1-4
CDR3 protein: CSARHPNEKLFF

clone size: .
V gene: TRBV20-1
D gene: TRBD2
J gene: TRBJ2-7
CDR3 protein: CSAEGREQLYEQYF

clone size: .
V gene: TRBV29-1
D gene: TRBD2
J gene: TRBJ2-1
CDR3 protein: CSVTSGGGTF

clone size: many
V gene: TRBV7-2
D gene: .
J gene: TRBJ2-4
CDR3 protein: CASSLGRFANIQYF

clone size: .
V gene: TRBV9
D gene: .
J gene: TRBJ1-6
CDR3 protein: CASSVRALGNSPLHF